This TCR beta chain came from a study of cytomegalovirus exposure and HLA in healthy donors. General study points: Many donors shared some public TCRs, even though most TCR sequences were rare. In vitro, three CMV-associated chains proved specific for CMV antigens. Using the classifier, cytomegalovirus status was reportedly diagnosed with high specificity and sensitivity. The listing of roughly 160 TCR beta chains classed them as cytomegalovirus-associated.

Turning to this clone: The antigen remains unidentified.

Libraries were prepared by immunoSEQ multiplex PCR; TCRdb keeps only in-frame clonotypes and omits some of them. The sample holds about 130,000 clones; around 90% are singletons and the top ten take 2% to 2.5%. Trimming cost V 2 bases and J 8 bases, with 12 bases left between them. From germline, CDR1 is GTSNPN and CDR2 SVGIG (reference sequence). CDR3 size: 13 residues. Sequencing input: PBMCs. V gene TRBV30 combines with J gene TRBJ1-4; possible D gene TRBD1, 6 bases. The receptor was isolated from a woman in her late teens or twenties in good health and CMV-seronegative. CDR3: CAWSTGLWEKLFF. The CDR3 DNA sequence: TGTGCCTGGAGTACAGGGCTGTGGGAAAAACTGTTTTTT.